The present T cell receptor (beta chain) was sequenced within a study of blood T cell repertoires in COVID-19. Study-wide context: Material from acute and convalescent COVID-19 was sourced from the United States, Italy and Spain. The analysed material was cDNA or gDNA that came from T cells, B-cell-depleted T cells, or PBMCs.

V lost 5 bases and J 3 bases, leaving 13 bases between the germline ends. This CDR3 has 15 amino acids. The germline V gene encodes CDR1 SNHLY and CDR2 FYNNEI. Per the authors' pipeline: Amplification of reference gene primers was used by the study to estimate nucleated cell counts. Assay: immunoSEQ multiplex PCR; the TCRdb copy retains only in-frame clones and omits some. Clone size and V and J calls were adopted from that table, with D and trimming inferred from the DNA. Of 150,000 to 170,000 clones in the sample, over 60% are singletons; the top ten hold more than 3%. The rearrangement uses TRBV2 and TRBJ1-4, with D perhaps matching TRBD1 (5 bases). This TCR was recovered from a woman of 80 years or more with acute or convalescent COVID-19. The sample taken for sequencing was peripheral blood. The CDR3 region has the DNA TGTGCCAGCAGTCCCCAGGGAAGGTCTAATGAAAAACTGTTTTTT. This sequence encodes CASSPQGRSNEKLFF.